This entry is about one T cell receptor (beta chain). Its antigen is currently unknown. The sample comes from a study of T cell responses to AZD1222 COVID-19 vaccine. Profiled with immunoSEQ multiplex PCR; TCRdb holds only in-frame clones, not every one. The sample lists 100,000 or so clones, around 89% occurring once. Germline V CDR1 and CDR2: SGHVS, FNYEAQ. Trimming took off 5 bases at V and 0 bases at J, with 13 bases between the two ends. The CDR3 loop spans 15 amino acids. General study points: Donors were largely white British and mainly female; clonal diversity was possibly underestimated.

This chain joins TRBV7-6 and TRBJ1-1; TRBD1 is a possible D gene (5 bases). The starting material was peripheral blood, obtained 28 days after the second AZD1222 dose. The TCR was taken from an adult who received the AZD1222 COVID-19 vaccine. CDR3 nucleotide sequence: TGTGCCAGCAGCCAACGGGGGGTTATGAACACTGAAGCTTTCTTT. Protein: CASSQRGVMNTEAFF.